This TCR beta chain was sequenced during a study of CD8 T cells in ankylosing spondylitis. This clonotype occurred a few times. Its antigen is still unknown. J was trimmed by 3 bases and V by 5 bases; bases with no gene match: 4. Germline V gene lookup returns CDR1 MNHEY and CDR2 SVGAGI. CDR3 length: 14 amino acids. 5'-RACE, quantitative and with molecular barcodes, yielded the TCR beta libraries. TCRdb redid the calling of the 5' RACE reads with MiXCR, one entry per CDR3 protein. The sample yields 390,000 or so distinct CDR3 sequences, around 22% seen once. Findings and limits, study-wide: In ankylosing spondylitis blood, a motif of seven to nine highly homologous TCR beta variants appeared characteristic. Reported data indicate significant enrichment of disease-linked clones within matched ankylosing spondylitis synovial fluid.

The sequence was collected from a male donor with ankylosing spondylitis. The rearrangement uses TRBV6-5 and TRBJ1-3; 7 positions match TRBD1. Material for sequencing was blood, either unsorted or a sorted T cell fraction (not recorded which). In nucleotides, the CDR3 is TGTGCCAGCAGTACCCGACAGGGTGGAAACACCATATATTTT. Its protein is CASSTRQGGNTIYF.